This TCR beta chain appears in the sequencing data of a study of metastatic and nonmetastatic thyroid tumors. Study information: From malignant and benign thyroid patients, repertoires in blood and in tumor or nodule tissue were compared. Study-level points and caveats: Patients with malignant thyroid tumors reportedly had significantly higher TCR beta diversity than those with benign nodules, in blood and tumor.

Methods used by the authors: The distant-metastasis classifier for papillary thyroid cancer was built from CDR3 differences across clinicopathological groups. TCRdb redid the clone calls on the PCR reads using MiXCR. The V and J calls were determined by TCRdb, not by the authors. The sample has approximately 6,600 clones, around 35% seen once. With regard to this clone: Its antigen remains unknown. Mismatch with germline at one junction end may stem from a read error.

Not a single patient had been given any form of treatment at any point before undergoing thyroid surgery. The CDR3 spans 16 residues. CDR1 is SGHRS, CDR2 YFSETQ, per germline. The receptor was isolated from a female donor with papillary thyroid cancer or a benign thyroid nodule (not recorded which). Some clones in this sample may be carry-over from other donors' samples. The rearrangement links TRBV5-1 to TRBJ1-2; 7 nucleotides line up with TRBD1. Sequencing input: adjacent normal tissue. In DNA form, the CDR3 reads TGCGCCAGCAGCTTGGAGGGACAGAGAGGTGGTTATGGCCACACCTTT. It codes for CASSLEGQRGGYGHTF.